The TCR beta chain described here comes from a study of blood T cell repertoires in COVID-19. Per the germline V gene, CDR1 is SGDLS and CDR2 is YYNGEE. Trimming removed 5 bases from V and 10 bases from J; junction bases left unmatched: 10. CDR3 size: 15 residues. The protocol was immunoSEQ multiplex PCR, while the TCRdb copy is restricted to in-frame clones and leaves out a portion. The sample lists 200,000 to 250,000 clones; around 80% were seen once. The sequenced material came from peripheral blood. J is TRBJ1-6 and V is TRBV9; 9 bases map to TRBD1. The clonotype comes from a human donor in a cohort sampled during active COVID-19. The CDR3: CASRPGTGLMSPLHF. The CDR3 nucleotides are TGTGCCAGCAGACCCGGGACAGGGCTAATGTCACCCCTCCACTTT.